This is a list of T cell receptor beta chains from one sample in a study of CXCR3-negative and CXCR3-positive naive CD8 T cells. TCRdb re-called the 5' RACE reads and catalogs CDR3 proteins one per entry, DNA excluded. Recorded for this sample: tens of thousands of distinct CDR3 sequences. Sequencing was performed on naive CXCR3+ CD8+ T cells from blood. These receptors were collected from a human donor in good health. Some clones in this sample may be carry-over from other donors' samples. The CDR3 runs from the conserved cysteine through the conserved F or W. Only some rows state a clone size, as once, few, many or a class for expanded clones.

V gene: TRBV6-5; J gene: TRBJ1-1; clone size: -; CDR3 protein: CASSSQGFDTEAFF
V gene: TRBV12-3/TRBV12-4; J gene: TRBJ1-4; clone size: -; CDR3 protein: CASSYPGGNNEKLFF
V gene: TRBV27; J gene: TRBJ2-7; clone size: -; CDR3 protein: CASSLQLGSGYEQYF
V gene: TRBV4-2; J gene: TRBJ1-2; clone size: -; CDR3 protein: CASSQGQAPYGYTF
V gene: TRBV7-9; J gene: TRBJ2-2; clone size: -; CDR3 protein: CASSPPGAGYTGELFF
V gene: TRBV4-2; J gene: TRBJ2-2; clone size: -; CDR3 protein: CASSQDRQIMNTGELFF
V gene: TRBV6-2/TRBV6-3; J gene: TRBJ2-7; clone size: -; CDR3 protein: CASSSAFDSYEQYF
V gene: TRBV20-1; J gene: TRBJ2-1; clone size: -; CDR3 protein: CSAREAIFYNEQFF
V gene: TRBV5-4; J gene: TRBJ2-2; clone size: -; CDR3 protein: CASFYGTYNTGELFF
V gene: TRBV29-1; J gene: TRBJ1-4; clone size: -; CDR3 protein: CSVSGLGEKLFF
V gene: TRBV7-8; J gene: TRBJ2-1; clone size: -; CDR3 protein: CASSSPSGGAYNEQFF
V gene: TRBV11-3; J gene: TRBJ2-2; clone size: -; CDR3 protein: CASSSRDYISGELFF
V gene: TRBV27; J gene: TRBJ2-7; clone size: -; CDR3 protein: CASSTPDRRYEQYF
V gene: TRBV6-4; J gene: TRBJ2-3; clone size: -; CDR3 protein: CASSDTGQGADTQYF
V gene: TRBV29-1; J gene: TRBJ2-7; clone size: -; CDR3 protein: CSVETKPYEQYF
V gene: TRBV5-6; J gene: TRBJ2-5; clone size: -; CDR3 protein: CASSWGDSQETQYF
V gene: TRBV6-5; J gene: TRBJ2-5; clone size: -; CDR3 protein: CASSYGRGGETQYF
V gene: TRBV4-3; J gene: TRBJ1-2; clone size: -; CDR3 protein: CASSKRTGGIYGYTF
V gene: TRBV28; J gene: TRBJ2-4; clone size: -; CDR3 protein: CASRRGGADIAKNIQYF
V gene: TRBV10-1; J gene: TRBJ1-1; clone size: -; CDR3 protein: CASSADRGLGTEAFF
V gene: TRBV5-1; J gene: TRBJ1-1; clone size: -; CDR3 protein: CASSRTGTENTEAFF
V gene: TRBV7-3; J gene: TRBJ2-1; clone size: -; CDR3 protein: CASSLLPGSNNEQFF
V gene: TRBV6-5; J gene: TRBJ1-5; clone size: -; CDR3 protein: CASRHSNQPQHF
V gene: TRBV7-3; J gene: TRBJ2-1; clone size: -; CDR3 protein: CASSLIVGNEQFF
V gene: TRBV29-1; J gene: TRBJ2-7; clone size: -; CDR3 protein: CSVDTGSSYEQYF
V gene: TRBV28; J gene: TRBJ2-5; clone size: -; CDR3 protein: CASRRQGWETQYF
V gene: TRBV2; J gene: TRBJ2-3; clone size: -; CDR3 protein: CASSPLFSGDYTDTQYF
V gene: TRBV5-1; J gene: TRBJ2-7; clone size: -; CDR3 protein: CASSPLGGDLSPYEQYF
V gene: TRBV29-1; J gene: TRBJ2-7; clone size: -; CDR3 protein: CSIYGGGSYEQYF
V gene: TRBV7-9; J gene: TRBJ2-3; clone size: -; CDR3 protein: CASSFFTDTQYF
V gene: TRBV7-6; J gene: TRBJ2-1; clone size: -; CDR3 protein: CASSLVDRSSYNEQFF
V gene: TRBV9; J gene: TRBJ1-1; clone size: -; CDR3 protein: CASSVTGGASTEAFF
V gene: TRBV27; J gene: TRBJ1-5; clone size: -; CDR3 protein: CASSFDLGQPQHF
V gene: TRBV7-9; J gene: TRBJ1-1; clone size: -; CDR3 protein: CASSPTGEEATEAFF
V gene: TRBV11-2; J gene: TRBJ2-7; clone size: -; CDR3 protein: CASSYAPGATYEQYF
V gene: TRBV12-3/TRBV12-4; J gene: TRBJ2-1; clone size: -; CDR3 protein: CASSPGTGNNEQFF
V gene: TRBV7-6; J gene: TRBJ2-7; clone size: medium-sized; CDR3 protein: CASSLWAGPKGTYEQYF
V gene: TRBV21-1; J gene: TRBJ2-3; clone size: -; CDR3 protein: CASSKRERGETDTQYF
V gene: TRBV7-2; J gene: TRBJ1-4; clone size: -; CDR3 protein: CASSLWGQGSTNEKLVF
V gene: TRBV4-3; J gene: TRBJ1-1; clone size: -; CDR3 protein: CASSQEGYPNTEAFF
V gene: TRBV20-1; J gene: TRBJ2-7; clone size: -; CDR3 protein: CSASDWGSGGPYEQYF
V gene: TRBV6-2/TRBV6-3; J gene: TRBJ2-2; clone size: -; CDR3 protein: CASSRAGGKAGELFF
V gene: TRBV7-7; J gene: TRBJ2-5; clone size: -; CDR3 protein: CASSPILAGVQETQYF
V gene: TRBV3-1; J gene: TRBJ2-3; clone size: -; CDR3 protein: CASSQDMRGPRTDTQYF
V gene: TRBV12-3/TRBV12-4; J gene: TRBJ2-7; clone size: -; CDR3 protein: CASSFPGSTRGEQYF
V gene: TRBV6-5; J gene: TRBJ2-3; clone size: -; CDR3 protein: CASSSQANTDTQYF
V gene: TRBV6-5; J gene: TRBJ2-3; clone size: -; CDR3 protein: CASSYSEGQGSWTDTQYF
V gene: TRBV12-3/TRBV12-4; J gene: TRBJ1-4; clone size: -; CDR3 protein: CASSSPKTSGLLPEENEKLFF
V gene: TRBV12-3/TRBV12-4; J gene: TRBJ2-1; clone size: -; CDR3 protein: CAIRRDTDNEQFF
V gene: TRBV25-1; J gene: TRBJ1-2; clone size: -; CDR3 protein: CASSENIAGTNYGYTF